Below, 6 T cell receptor beta chains from the same sample are listed, as sequenced in a study of cytomegalovirus exposure and HLA in healthy donors. This PCR relied on a set of 60 Vbeta primers and 13 Jbeta primers. Generated by immunoSEQ multiplex PCR, the TCRdb table keeps only in-frame clones and is missing some. In the table there are some 100,000 clones, roughly 84% of which are singletons. Sequences were obtained from PBMCs. These receptors all stem from a woman under 30 in good health and CMV-seronegative.

With respect to this clone: The junction departs from germline at one end; a sequencing error may be responsible. The chain combines TRBV7-7 with TRBJ2-2, with D possibly being TRBD2 (5 bases). The CDR3 is made up of 13 amino acids. The germline gives CDR1 SSHAT, CDR2 FNYEAQ (reference sequence). CDR3 in amino acids: CASSRGATGELFF. The CDR3 region has the DNA TGTGCTAGCAGCCGGGGAGCGACGGGGGAGCTGTTTTTT.

CDR3 region: CASSLRGGTWIGNQPQHF. For the CDR3, the DNA is TGTGCCAGCAGTTTACGGGGGGGAACCTGGATCGGCAATCAGCCCCAGCATTTT. The rearrangement joins TRBV28 to TRBJ1-5, with a possible D match to TRBD1 (5 bases). Germline values: CDR1 MDHEN, CDR2 SYDVKM. CDR3 length: 18 amino acids. The V gene lost 2 bases and the J gene lost 2 bases, with 19 bases spanning the gap.

This clone was detected a few times. The CDR3 here is CAIKGGDEDEKLFF. CDR3 sequence (DNA): TGTGCCATCAAAGGGGGGGATGAGGATGAAAAACTGTTTTTT. The rearrangement links TRBV10-3 to TRBJ1-4, with D tentatively TRBD1 (6 bases). Trimming shortened V by 7 bases and J by 6 bases, and 15 bases separated the two germline ends. The CDR3 sequence is 14 residues long. CDR1 and CDR2 (germline): ENHRY, SYGVKD.

The J gene is TRBJ2-5, the V gene TRBV10-3; maybe TRBD1 (5 bases). This CDR3 is 16 amino acids long. Between the trimmed V and J ends, which lost 3 bases and 4 bases, there was a span of 18 bases. Per germline, CDR1 ENHRY and CDR2 SYGVKD. The CDR3 DNA reads as TGTGCCATCAGTGACCTACTTGGAAGGACATTAGAGACCCAGTACTTC. Its protein product is CAISDLLGRTLETQYF.

This clone is a singleton in its sample. The chain has TRBV7-2 and TRBJ1-1; D gene uncertain. Germline values: CDR1 SGHTA, CDR2 FQGNSA. The CDR3 runs 12 residues. Trimming pared 3 bases from V and 3 bases from J, leaving 5 bases between. CDR3 sequence: CASSFRDTEAFF. The DNA for the CDR3 is TGTGCCAGCAGCTTCCGGGACACTGAAGCTTTCTTT.

The rearrangement links TRBV6-1 to TRBJ1-1; D might be TRBD1 (5 bases). V was pared by 6 bases and J by 10 bases, with 15 bases between. The germline CDR1 and CDR2 sequences are MNHNS and SASEGT. The CDR3 is 12 amino acids. The CDR3 is CASRPQGLRAFF. As DNA, the CDR3 is TGTGCCAGCAGACCCCAGGGTCTCCGAGCTTTCTTT.